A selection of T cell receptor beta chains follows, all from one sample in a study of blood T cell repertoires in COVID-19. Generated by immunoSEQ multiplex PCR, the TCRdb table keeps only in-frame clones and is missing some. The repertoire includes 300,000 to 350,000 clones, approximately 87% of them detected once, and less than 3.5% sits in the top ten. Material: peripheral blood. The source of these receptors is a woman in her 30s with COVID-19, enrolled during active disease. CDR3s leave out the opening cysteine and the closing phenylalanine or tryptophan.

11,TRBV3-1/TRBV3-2,ASDQGRGTPSF
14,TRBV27,ASSGIGTKRNTEAF
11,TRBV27,ASSILSSYEQY
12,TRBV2,ASSDPREDQPQH
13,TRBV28,ASSFGSSYNSPLH
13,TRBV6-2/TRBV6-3,ASTPPTGMNTEAF
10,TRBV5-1,ASSSSRPEQF
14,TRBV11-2,ASSLDWLDSNQPQH
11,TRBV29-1,SVGLVLSSEQY
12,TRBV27,ASSFRGQNTEAF
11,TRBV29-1,SVGQGAGDGYT
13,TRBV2,ASRATSGTFYEQY